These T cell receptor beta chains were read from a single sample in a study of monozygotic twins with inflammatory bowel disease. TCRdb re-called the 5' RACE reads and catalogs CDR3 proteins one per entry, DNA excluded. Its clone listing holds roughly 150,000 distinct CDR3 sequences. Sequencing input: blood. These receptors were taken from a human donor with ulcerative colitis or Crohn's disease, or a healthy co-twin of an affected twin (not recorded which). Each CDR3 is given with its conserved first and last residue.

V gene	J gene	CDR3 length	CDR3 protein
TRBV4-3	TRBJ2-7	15	CASSQDVRGSYEQYF
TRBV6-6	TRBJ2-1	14	CAAQAAGIRAEQFF
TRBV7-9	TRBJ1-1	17	CASSPTDGGHRNTEAFF
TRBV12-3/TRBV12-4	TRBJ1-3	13	CASSQNSGNTIYF
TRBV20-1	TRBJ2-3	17	CSASTSGAYSSTDTQYF
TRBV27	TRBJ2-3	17	CASSLRLTQGIGNTQYF
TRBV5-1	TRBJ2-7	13	CASSSGQTYEQYF
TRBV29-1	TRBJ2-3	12	CSGTESTDTQYF
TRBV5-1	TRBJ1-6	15	CASSLVAGANSPLHF
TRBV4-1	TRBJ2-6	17	CASSQGGIGSGANVLTF
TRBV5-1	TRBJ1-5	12	CASRPGDQPQHF
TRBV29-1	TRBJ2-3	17	CSVEAGERGFSTDTQYF
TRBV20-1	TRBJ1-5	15	CSARTGGYSNQPQHF
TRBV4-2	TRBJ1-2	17	CASSQEMAAVRGDGYTF
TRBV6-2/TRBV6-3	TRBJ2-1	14	CASSYFAGVNEQFF
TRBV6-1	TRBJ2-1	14	CASTVAGGHNEQFF
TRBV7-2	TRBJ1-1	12	CASSLVAIEAFF
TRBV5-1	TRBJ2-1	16	CASSVQTGTTNNEQFF
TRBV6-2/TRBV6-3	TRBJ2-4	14	CASSYSSGVNIQYF
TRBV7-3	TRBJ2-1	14	CASSLLGLAGEQFF
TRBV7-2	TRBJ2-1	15	CASSHPTGGNNEQFF
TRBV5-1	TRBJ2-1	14	CASRAGQVYNEQFF
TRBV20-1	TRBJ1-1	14	CSARVARRNTEAFF
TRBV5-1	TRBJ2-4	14	CASSLAMTDNIQYF
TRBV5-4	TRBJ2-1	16	CASSLGRMSSYNEQFF
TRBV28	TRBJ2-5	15	CASSLYRRGQETQYF
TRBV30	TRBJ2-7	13	CAWIGTDSYEQYF
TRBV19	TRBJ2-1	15	CASSRGGELYNEQFF
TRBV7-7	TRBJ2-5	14	CASSFDRRQETQYF
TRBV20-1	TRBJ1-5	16	CSAGTTTQNSNQPQHF
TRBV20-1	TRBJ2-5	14	CSARGFRRDETQYF
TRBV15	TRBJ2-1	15	CATSQGVWSYNEQFF
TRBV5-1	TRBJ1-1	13	CASGSTRGTEAFF
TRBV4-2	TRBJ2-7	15	CASSQGTESLDEQYF
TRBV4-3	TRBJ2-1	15	CASSQGLLLINEQFF
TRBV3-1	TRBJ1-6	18	CASSQRDSEPHYNSPLHF
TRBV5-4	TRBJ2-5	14	CASSPKGRDETQYF
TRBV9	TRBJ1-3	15	CASSPGPQTRNTIYF
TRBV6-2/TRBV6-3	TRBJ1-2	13	CASSSRGVDGYTF
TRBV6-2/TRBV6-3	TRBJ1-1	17	CASSRIGTTRSDTEAFF
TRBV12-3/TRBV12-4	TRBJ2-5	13	CASSANQGGPQYF
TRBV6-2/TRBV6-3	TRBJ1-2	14	CASSRQGQSLGYTF
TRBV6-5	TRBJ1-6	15	CASSYDGRKNSPLHF
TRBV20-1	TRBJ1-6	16	CSASSEQGARNSPLHF
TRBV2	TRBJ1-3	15	CASRAFRGIGNTIYF